A selection of T cell receptor beta chains follows, all from one sample in a study of neurological immune-mediated disorders. TCRdb passed the 5' RACE reads through MiXCR, listing each CDR3 protein once. This sample yields around 80,000 distinct CDR3 sequences, of which about 9.4% are seen a single time; 1.8% belongs to the top ten. The sequenced material came from PBMCs. The receptors originated from a man between 35 and 55 years old in good health. Each CDR3 is given with its conserved first and last residue. D genes are given only for firm matches. A row's size may be missing; if present it is once, few, many or a size class.

cdr3_nt,cdr3_aa,j_call,v_call,d_call,clone_size
TGCGCCAGCACCCCAACCGGCACAGGGTTTATCACTGAAGCTTTCTTT,CASTPTGTGFITEAFF,TRBJ1-1,TRBV5-1,NA,many
TGTGCCAGCAGCTTAAAGGGGGTACCCTCCTCCTACAATGAGCAGTTCTTC,CASSLKGVPSSYNEQFF,TRBJ2-1,TRBV7-3,NA,many
TGTGCCAGCAGTCCGGCTAGCGGCACAGATACGCAGTATTTT,CASSPASGTDTQYF,TRBJ2-3,TRBV12-3/TRBV12-4,NA,many
TGCAGTGCTAGAGACGGGGTCACTAATGAAAAACTGTTTTTT,CSARDGVTNEKLFF,TRBJ1-4,TRBV20-1,NA,many
TGCAGTGCTGGTCAGGGGACGGGTAACTATGGCTACACCTTC,CSAGQGTGNYGYTF,TRBJ1-2,TRBV20-1,NA,many
TGTGCCAGCAGTTACCGGCCCGGGACAGGGTACCCCTACGAGCAGTACTTC,CASSYRPGTGYPYEQYF,TRBJ2-7,TRBV6-6,TRBD1,few
TGTGCCAGCAGTGATACCTGGACAGTTCAAGAGACCCAGTACTTC,CASSDTWTVQETQYF,TRBJ2-5,TRBV6-1,NA,many
TGTGCCAGCAGCCCTTGGCGGGGGTCCAATCAGCCCCAGCATTTT,CASSPWRGSNQPQHF,TRBJ1-5,TRBV7-9,NA,many
TGTGCCAGCAGCCCGACATCGGGTTCGGGAGAGCAGTACTTC,CASSPTSGSGEQYF,TRBJ2-7,TRBV5-5,NA,many
TGTGCCAGCAGCTTATCCAGGGGTGGGTACACTGAAGCTTTCTTT,CASSLSRGGYTEAFF,TRBJ1-1,TRBV7-2,NA,many
TGCGCCAGCAGAACCGGACAGGGGGACTACGAGCAGTACTTC,CASRTGQGDYEQYF,TRBJ2-7,TRBV5-1,TRBD1,NA
TGCAGTGCTAGAGACCCTAGCGGGGGCCTTAGCTCCTACGAGCAGTACTTC,CSARDPSGGLSSYEQYF,TRBJ2-7,TRBV20-1,TRBD2,many
TGCGCCAGCAGCTTGGCTCTAGCGGGCGACACAGATACGCAGTATTTT,CASSLALAGDTDTQYF,TRBJ2-3,TRBV5-1,TRBD2,many
TGTGCCAGCCGCCCGCCACTCCAGGGGGAGGCTTTCTTT,CASRPPLQGEAFF,TRBJ1-1,TRBV6-5,TRBD1,many
TGTGCCACCAGCAGAGATCCGCACAGCTCTTCTAGCTCCTACAATGAGCAGTTCTTC,CATSRDPHSSSSSYNEQFF,TRBJ2-1,TRBV15,NA,many
TGCGCCAGCAGCTTGGTTTCAGCGAGCCCCTATGGCTACACCTTC,CASSLVSASPYGYTF,TRBJ1-2,TRBV5-1,NA,many
TGCAGTGCTAGTTGGGGACTTTATCCTGAAGCTTTCTTT,CSASWGLYPEAFF,TRBJ1-1,TRBV20-1,NA,many
TGTGCCAGCGGATCTACAGGGGCCGTTTACAATGAGCAGTTCTTC,CASGSTGAVYNEQFF,TRBJ2-1,TRBV27,TRBD1,NA
TGTGCCAGCAGTCCCGCCGGGACACCCTACGAGCAGTACTTC,CASSPAGTPYEQYF,TRBJ2-7,TRBV12-3/TRBV12-4,NA,many
TGCGCCAGCAGCGTGTACATGAACACTGAAGCTTTCTTT,CASSVYMNTEAFF,TRBJ1-1,TRBV5-1,NA,many
TGCGCCAGCAGCTTGAATTCTCGGGACACTGAAGCTTTCTTT,CASSLNSRDTEAFF,TRBJ1-1,TRBV5-1,NA,many
TGTGCCAGCAGTTTTGGCTACTACAATGAGCAGTTCTTC,CASSFGYYNEQFF,TRBJ2-1,TRBV27,NA,many
TGCAGTGCCTCGGGACACTTTAATGAAAAACTGTTTTTT,CSASGHFNEKLFF,TRBJ1-4,TRBV20-1,NA,many
TGCAGTGCTAGAGCGGGGACCTTCCAAGAGACCCAGTACTTC,CSARAGTFQETQYF,TRBJ2-5,TRBV20-1,NA,many
TGTGCCAGCAGTTACTCGACAGGGAGGGGATACGAGCAGTACTTC,CASSYSTGRGYEQYF,TRBJ2-7,TRBV6-6,NA,many
TGTGCCAGCAGCGATTGGGACAGGGGGGACTATGGCTACACCTTC,CASSDWDRGDYGYTF,TRBJ1-2,TRBV9,TRBD1,many
TGCAGTGCTAGCCCTTACACGGGCAACACTGAAGCTTTCTTT,CSASPYTGNTEAFF,TRBJ1-1,TRBV20-1,NA,many
TGTGCCAGCAGTTTAAGCGTCAATCAGCCCCAGCATTTT,CASSLSVNQPQHF,TRBJ1-5,TRBV12-3/TRBV12-4,NA,many
TGTGCCAGTCTTACCGGGGACCAAGAGACCCAGTACTTC,CASLTGDQETQYF,TRBJ2-5,TRBV7-9,NA,many
TGCAGTGCTATAGGGGAGGGTGAAAAACTGTTTTTT,CSAIGEGEKLFF,TRBJ1-4,TRBV20-1,NA,many
TGTGCCAGCAGCTTTATGTTAGCGGGGAGCGAGCAGTACTTC,CASSFMLAGSEQYF,TRBJ2-7,TRBV11-2,TRBD2,NA